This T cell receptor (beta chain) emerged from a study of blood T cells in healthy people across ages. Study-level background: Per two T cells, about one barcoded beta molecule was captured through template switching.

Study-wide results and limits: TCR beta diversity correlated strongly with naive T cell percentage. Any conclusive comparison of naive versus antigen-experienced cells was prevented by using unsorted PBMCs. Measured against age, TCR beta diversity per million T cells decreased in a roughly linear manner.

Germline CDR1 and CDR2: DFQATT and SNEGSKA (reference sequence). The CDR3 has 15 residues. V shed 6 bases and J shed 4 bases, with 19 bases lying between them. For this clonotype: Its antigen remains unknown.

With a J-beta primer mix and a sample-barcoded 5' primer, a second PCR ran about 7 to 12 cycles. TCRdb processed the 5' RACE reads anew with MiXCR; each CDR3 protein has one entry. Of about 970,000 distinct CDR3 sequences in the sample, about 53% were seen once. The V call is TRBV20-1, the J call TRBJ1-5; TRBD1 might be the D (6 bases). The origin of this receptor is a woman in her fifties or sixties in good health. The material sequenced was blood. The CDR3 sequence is CSADLQGIGNQPQHF. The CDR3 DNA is TGCAGTGCGGACCTCCAGGGGATTGGGAATCAGCCCCAGCATTTT.